This T cell receptor (beta chain) stems from a study of blood T cell repertoires in COVID-19. Study summary: Samples taken during acute and convalescent COVID-19 were collected in the United States, Italy and Spain. Sources were T cells, B-cell-depleted T cells, or PBMCs; the material itself was cDNA or gDNA.

How the authors handled the data: From reference gene primer amplification, estimates of nucleated cell counts were derived. Clones were read by immunoSEQ multiplex PCR, and TCRdb kept only the in-frame ones, dropping some. V and J calls and clone size are as listed in that table; D and trimming were resolved from the DNA. In the table there are about 110,000 clones, over 75% of which are singletons. This CDR3 is 15 amino acids long. The germline V and J ends were trimmed by 5 bases and 7 bases, with 18 bases remaining between them. The germline gives CDR1 SNHLY, CDR2 FYNNEI. This receptor was identified in a man aged 65 to 85 with active or convalescent COVID-19. The chain carries TRBV2 and TRBJ1-5, with D maybe TRBD1 (5 bases). The specimen sequenced was peripheral blood. Here the CDR3 DNA reads TGTGCCAGCAGTTTTACAGGAGCCCAAACGCAGCCCCAGCATTTT. As protein: CASSFTGAQTQPQHF.